These 8 T cell receptor beta chains were sequenced from one sample in a study of molecular identifiers for immune sequencing clone quantification. TCRdb re-called the PCR reads with MiXCR, one entry per CDR3 protein. The sample lists around 480,000 distinct CDR3 sequences, around 23% occurring once. Sequencing was done on a sample of naive CD8+ T cells from blood, with Jurkat cell RNA spiked in. As to subset: FACS-sorted CD8+CD4-CCR7+CD45RA+ naive T cells. The receptor set was obtained from a human donor in good health. Some libraries in this study had Jurkat cell RNA spiked in.

This clonotype showed up many times. This chain's CDR3 is CASSLHPGEAYEQYF. DNA of the CDR3: TGTGCCAGCAGCTTACATCCGGGAGAAGCCTACGAGCAGTACTTC. The chain has TRBV7-2 and TRBJ2-7; D is possibly TRBD2 (6 bases). V lost 2 bases, J lost 2 bases, and 13 bases lay in between. Germline assignment: CDR1 SGHTA and CDR2 FQGNSA. CDR3 length equals 15 residues.

This clonotype was counted a few times. An end of the junction does not agree with germline; a read error may underlie this. CDR3 nucleotide sequence: TGTGCCAGCAGCTCGCCGATGACAGGGGAATACAACTATGGCTACACCTTC. Amino acids: CASSSPMTGEYNYGYTF. The J gene is TRBJ1-2, the V gene TRBV5-3; 8 nucleotides line up with TRBD1. TRBV5-3 falls under the ORF class, with uncertain function. CDR3 size: 17 residues.

This clonotype was picked up many times. The genes are TRBV6-2 or TRBV6-3 and TRBJ1-2; no reliable D call. The germline V gene has CDR1 MNHEY and CDR2 SVGEGT. Trimming pared 7 bases from V and 6 bases from J, leaving 15 bases between. CDR3 length equals 13 residues. Written as DNA, the CDR3 is TGTGCCAGCATGCCCCCATCAAGGCATGGCTACACCTTC. Translation: CASMPPSRHGYTF.

V usage is TRBV20-1 and J usage is TRBJ1-5; 10 bases are shared with TRBD1. The germline V gene has CDR1 DFQATT and CDR2 SNEGSKA (reference sequence). The V and J ends lost 4 bases and 5 bases, in that order; junction bases with no gene match: 8. The CDR3 has 15 amino acids. The CDR3 nucleotides are TGCAGTGCTAAAAGAGACAGGGGGCTTGATCAGCCCCAGCATTTT. This translates into CSAKRDRGLDQPQHF.

In this sample, this clonotype turned up a few times. The chain carries TRBV20-1 and TRBJ2-1, with a weak D call TRBD2 (6 bases). This CDR3 is 14 amino acids long. CDR1 and CDR2 from the germline V gene are DFQATT and SNEGSKA (reference sequence). The V and J ends lost 0 bases and 4 bases respectively, with 10 bases between them. The CDR3 spells CSARDRDLYNEQFF. The CDR3 nucleotides read TGCAGTGCTAGAGATAGGGACTTATACAATGAGCAGTTCTTC.

About this clonotype itself: This clone may be a read error of a much larger clone one base away. This chain connects TRBV29-1 to TRBJ1-2; no firm D call. Germline assignment: CDR1 SQVTM and CDR2 ANQGSEA. There are 15 residues in the CDR3. CDR3 region: CSTAVDCTANYGYTF. CDR3 in DNA: TGCAGTACCGCAGTGGACTGTACTGCTAACTATGGCTACACCTTC. The variable domain in full, with the rest retrieved from reference TRBV29-1 and TRBJ1-2, is SAVISQKPSRDICQRGTSLTIQCQVDSQVTMMFWYRQQPGQSLTLIATANQGSEATYESGFVIDKFPISRPNLTFSTLTVSNMSPEDSSIYLCSTAVDCTANYGYTFGSGTRLTVV.

Worth noting for this clonotype: A much larger clone sits a single nucleotide away, making a read error possible. CDR3 DNA sequence: TGTGCCAGCAGCGGTGACAGGGGTGAGACCCAGCACTTC. This encodes CASSGDRGETQHF. The gene calls are TRBV7-9 and TRBJ2-5, with 8 bases aligning to TRBD1. This CDR3 has 13 residues. Germline values: CDR1 SEHNR, CDR2 FQNEAQ (reference sequence).

The chain uses TRBV7-9 and TRBJ2-6; maybe TRBD1 (6 bases). The CDR3 has 20 amino acids. Germline values: CDR1 SEHNR, CDR2 FQNEAQ (reference sequence). V was clipped by 4 bases and J by 0 bases, with 22 bases between them. The CDR3 loop is CASSSLHPGQVLSGANVLTF. The CDR3 DNA sequence: TGTGCCAGCAGCTCACTACATCCGGGACAAGTCCTCTCTGGGGCCAACGTCCTGACTTTC. The whole variable domain, filled in from reference TRBV7-9 and TRBJ2-6, reads DTGVSQNPRHKITKRGQNVTFRCDPISEHNRLYWYRQTLGQGPEFLTYFQNEAQLEKSRLLSDRFSAERPKGSFSTLEIQRTEQGDSAMYLCASSSLHPGQVLSGANVLTFGAGSRLTVL.